Given below is one TCR beta chain in context. Germline V gives CDR1 SNHLY, CDR2 FYNNEI. The CDR3 consists of 14 residues. Trimming cost V 4 bases and J 1 base, with 10 bases left between them. Profiling relied on immunoSEQ multiplex PCR, and the TCRdb table lists in-frame clones only, not all of them. The repertoire table contains about 140,000 clones. The data were obtained in a study of T cell responses to AZD1222 COVID-19 vaccine. Sequencing was done on a sample of peripheral blood. The sequence was obtained from an adult in good health. The gene calls are TRBV2 and TRBJ1-1, with D tentatively TRBD1 (5 bases). CDR3 coding DNA: TGTGCCAGCAGTGTTACAGACAGGAACACTGAAGCTTTCTTT. Its protein is CASSVTDRNTEAFF.